The T cell receptor (beta chain) described here comes from a study of sequential checkpoint blockade in melanoma. Background on the study: Arm A got nivolumab then ipilimumab; arm B the reverse, 1:1. Each arm's sequence ended with maintenance nivolumab.

The CDR3 is made up of 14 amino acids. From germline, CDR1 is SGDLS and CDR2 YYNGEE. Trimming removed 2 bases at V and 2 bases at J, with 8 bases between. Using immunoSEQ multiplex PCR, the repertoire was profiled, and TCRdb retains in-frame clones only, with some absent. Among about 13,000 clones listed, around 80% were seen once. Treatment noted: randomized to nivolumab then ipilimumab (arm A) or the reverse (arm B). Patients had received no earlier DNA-damaging chemotherapy. Sorted cells were live CD3+CD8+, lacking CD19 and CD56, from PBMCs. The sequence derives from a human donor with melanoma. The V call is TRBV9, the J call TRBJ1-5, with D perhaps matching TRBD1 (5 bases). Sequenced material: CD8+ T cells sorted from blood (inferred from file names), taken from a patient given nivolumab and ipilimumab in sequence. CDR3 coding DNA: TGTGCCAGCAGCGTGGGGGGTGGCAATCAGCCCCAGCATTTT. Translation: CASSVGGGNQPQHF.